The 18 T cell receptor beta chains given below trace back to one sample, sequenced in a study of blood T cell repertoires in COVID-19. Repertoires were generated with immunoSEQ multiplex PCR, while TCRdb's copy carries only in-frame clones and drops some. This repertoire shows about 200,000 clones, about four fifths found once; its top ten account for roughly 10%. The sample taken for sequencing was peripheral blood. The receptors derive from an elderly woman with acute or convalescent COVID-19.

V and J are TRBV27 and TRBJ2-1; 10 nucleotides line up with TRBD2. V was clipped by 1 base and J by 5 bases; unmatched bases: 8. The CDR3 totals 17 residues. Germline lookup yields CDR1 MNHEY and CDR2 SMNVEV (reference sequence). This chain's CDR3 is CASSLFSRTSGDNEQFF. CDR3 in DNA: TGTGCCAGCAGTTTATTCTCGCGGACTAGCGGAGACAATGAGCAGTTCTTC.

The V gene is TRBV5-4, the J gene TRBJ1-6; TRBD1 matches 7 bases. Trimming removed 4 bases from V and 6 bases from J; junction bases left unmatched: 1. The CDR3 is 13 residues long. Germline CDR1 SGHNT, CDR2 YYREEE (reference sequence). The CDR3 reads CASSGTVNSPLHF. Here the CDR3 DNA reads TGTGCCAGCAGCGGGACAGTTAATTCACCCCTCCACTTT.

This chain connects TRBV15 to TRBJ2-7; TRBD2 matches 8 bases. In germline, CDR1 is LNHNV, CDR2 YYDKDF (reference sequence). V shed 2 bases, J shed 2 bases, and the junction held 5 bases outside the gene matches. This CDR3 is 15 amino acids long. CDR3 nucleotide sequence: TGTGCCACCAGCAGATCAGCGGGAGCGGCCTACGAGCAGTACTTC. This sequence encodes CATSRSAGAAYEQYF.

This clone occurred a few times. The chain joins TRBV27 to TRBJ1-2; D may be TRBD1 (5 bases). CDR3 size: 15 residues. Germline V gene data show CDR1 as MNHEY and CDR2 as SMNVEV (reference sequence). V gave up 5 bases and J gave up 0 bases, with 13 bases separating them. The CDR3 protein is CASSPQGRPNYGYTF. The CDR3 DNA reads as TGTGCCAGCAGTCCCCAGGGTCGACCTAACTATGGCTACACCTTC.

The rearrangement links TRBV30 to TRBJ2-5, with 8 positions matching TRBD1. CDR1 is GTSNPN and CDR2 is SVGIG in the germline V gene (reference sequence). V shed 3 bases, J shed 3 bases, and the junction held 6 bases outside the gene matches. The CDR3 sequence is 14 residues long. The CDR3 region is CAWSRGTGEETQYF. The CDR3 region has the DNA TGTGCCTGGAGCCGAGGGACAGGAGAAGAGACCCAGTACTTC.

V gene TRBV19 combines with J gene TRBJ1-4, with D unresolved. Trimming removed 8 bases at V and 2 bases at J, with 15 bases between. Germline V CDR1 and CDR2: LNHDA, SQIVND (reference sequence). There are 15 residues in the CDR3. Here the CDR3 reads CASSFPGRTNEKLFF. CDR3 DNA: TGTGCCAGTTCATTTCCTGGGCGTACTAATGAAAAACTGTTTTTT.

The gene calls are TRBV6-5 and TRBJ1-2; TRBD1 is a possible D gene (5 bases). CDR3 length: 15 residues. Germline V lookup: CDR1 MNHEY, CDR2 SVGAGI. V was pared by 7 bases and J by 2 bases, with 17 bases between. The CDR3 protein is CASTELGAQNYGYTF. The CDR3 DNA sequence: TGTGCCAGCACCGAGCTAGGGGCGCAGAACTATGGCTACACCTTC.

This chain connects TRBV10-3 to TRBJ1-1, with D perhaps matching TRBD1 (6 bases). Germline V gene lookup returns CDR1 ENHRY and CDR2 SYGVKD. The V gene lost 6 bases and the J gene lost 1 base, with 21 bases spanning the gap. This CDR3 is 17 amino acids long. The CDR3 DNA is TGTGCCATCAGAATTGGAAACGGGGAGGGGGAGAACACTGAAGCTTTCTTT. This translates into CAIRIGNGEGENTEAFF.

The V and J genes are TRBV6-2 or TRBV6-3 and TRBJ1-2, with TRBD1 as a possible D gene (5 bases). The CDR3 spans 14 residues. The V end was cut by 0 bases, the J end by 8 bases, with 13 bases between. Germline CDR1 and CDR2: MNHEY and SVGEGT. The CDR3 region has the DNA TGTGCCAGCAGTTACTCGGGGCGGCAAGGCGGCTACACCTTC. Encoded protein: CASSYSGRQGGYTF.

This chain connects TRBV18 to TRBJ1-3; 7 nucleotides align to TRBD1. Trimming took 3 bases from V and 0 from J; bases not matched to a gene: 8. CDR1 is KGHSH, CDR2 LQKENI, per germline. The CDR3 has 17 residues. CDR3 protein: CASSPTQTGLSGNTIYF. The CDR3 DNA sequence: TGTGCCAGCTCACCTACTCAGACAGGGCTCTCTGGAAACACCATATATTTT.

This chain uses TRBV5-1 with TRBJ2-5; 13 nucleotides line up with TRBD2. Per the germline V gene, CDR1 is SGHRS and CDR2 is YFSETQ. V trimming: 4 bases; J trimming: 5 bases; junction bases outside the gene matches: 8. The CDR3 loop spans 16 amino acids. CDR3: CASSQEVLAGGETQYF. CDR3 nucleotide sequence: TGCGCCAGCAGCCAAGAAGTACTAGCGGGAGGGGAGACCCAGTACTTC.

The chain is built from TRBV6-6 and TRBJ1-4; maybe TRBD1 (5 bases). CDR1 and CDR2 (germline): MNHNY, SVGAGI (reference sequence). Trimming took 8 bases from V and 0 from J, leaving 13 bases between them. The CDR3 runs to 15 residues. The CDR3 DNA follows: TGTGCCAGCGCAGGGACTATAGCAACTAATGAAAAACTGTTTTTT. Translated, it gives CASAGTIATNEKLFF.

Here the CDR3 reads CASNERYSDRTDTQYF. The DNA for the CDR3 is TGTGCCAGCAACGAGAGGTATAGCGACCGCACAGATACGCAGTATTTT. The J gene is TRBJ2-3, the V gene TRBV3-1 (or the pseudogene TRBV3-2), with D possibly matching TRBD2 (5 bases). Germline V gene lookup returns CDR1 LGHDT and CDR2 YNNKEL (reference sequence). This CDR3 comprises 16 residues. V was trimmed by 7 bases and J by 1 base, leaving 18 bases between them.

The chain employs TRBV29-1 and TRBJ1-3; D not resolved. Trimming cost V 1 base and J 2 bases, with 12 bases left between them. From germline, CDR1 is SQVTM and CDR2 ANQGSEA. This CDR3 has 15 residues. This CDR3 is CSVEANTFPGNTIYF. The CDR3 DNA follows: TGCAGCGTTGAAGCGAACACCTTCCCTGGAAACACCATATATTTT.

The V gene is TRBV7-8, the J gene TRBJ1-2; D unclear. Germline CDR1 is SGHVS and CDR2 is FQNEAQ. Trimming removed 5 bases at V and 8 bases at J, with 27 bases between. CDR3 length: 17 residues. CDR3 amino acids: CASSETRVAHRERGYTF. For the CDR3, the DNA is TGTGCCAGCAGCGAAACCCGGGTGGCCCACCGCGAGCGGGGCTACACCTTC.

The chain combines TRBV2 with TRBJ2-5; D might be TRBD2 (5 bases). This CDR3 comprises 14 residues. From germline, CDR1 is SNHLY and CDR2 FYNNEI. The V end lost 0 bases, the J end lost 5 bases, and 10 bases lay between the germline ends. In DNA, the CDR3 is TGTGCCAGCAGTGAAGCCACACCGGGGGAGACCCAGTACTTC. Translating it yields CASSEATPGETQYF. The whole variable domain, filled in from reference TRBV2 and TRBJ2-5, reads EPEVTQTPSHQVTQMGQEVILRCVPISNHLYFYWYRQILGQKVEFLVSFYNNEISEKSEIFDDQFSVERPDGSNFTLKIRSTKLEDSAMYFCASSEATPGETQYFGPGTRLLVL.

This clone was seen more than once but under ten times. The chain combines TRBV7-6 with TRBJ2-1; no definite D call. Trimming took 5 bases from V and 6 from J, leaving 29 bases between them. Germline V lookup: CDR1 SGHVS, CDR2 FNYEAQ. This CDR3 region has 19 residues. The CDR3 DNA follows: TGTGCCAGCAGCGGCTTAGGATTGAGGTCCGTGGTACATTCCAATGAGCAGTTCTTC. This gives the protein CASSGLGLRSVVHSNEQFF.

The CDR3 coding sequence is TGTGCCAGCAGCTTAGCCCGGGACACTGAAGCTTTCTTT. Amino acid sequence: CASSLARDTEAFF. The genes are TRBV11-2 and TRBJ1-1; D not resolved. This CDR3 has 13 residues. In germline, CDR1 is SGHAT, CDR2 FQNNGV. V was shortened by 1 base and J by 3 bases, with 6 bases between the two germline ends.